The 32 T cell receptor beta chains in this list originate from one sample, sequenced in a study of blood T cell repertoires in COVID-19. Sequenced by immunoSEQ multiplex PCR; TCRdb stores in-frame clones only, minus some. The sample includes approximately 10,000 clones, about 89% seen only once; the top ten take 20% to 25%. Sequencing was performed on peripheral blood. These receptor sequences come from a woman in her fifties or sixties with active COVID-19.

CDR3 coding DNA: TGTGCCAGCAGCCTCCGGGGGTTCAGCTCTGATACGCAGTATTTT. Its protein product is CASSLRGFSSDTQYF. The V gene is TRBV11-2, the J gene TRBJ2-3; TRBD2 might be the D (6 bases). Germline V lookup: CDR1 SGHAT, CDR2 FQNNGV. The CDR3 runs 15 residues. Between the trimmed V and J ends, which lost 5 bases and 6 bases, there was a span of 18 bases.

The rearrangement joins TRBV5-1 to TRBJ2-7, with 9 bases identical to TRBD1. The CDR3 has 14 residues. Trimming at V came to 0 bases and at J to 5 bases, leaving 3 bases not matched to a gene. The germline V gene encodes CDR1 SGHRS and CDR2 YFSETQ. The CDR3 DNA reads TGCGCCAGCAGCTTGGATGGACAGGGGAACGAGCAGTACTTC. Its translation is CASSLDGQGNEQYF.

The J gene is TRBJ2-7, the V gene TRBV27; 12 bases fit TRBD2. Per germline, CDR1 MNHEY and CDR2 SMNVEV (reference sequence). V lost 4 bases, J lost 4 bases, and 8 bases stayed unmatched. This CDR3 is built from 16 residues. CDR3 sequence reads: CASSSPQTSGSYEQYF. DNA for the CDR3: TGTGCCAGCAGTTCCCCTCAGACTAGCGGGAGTTACGAGCAGTACTTC.

This chain joins TRBV4-1 and TRBJ2-5; D call uncertain. The V end was cut by 4 bases, the J end by 3 bases, with 21 bases between. The CDR3 has 17 amino acids. CDR1 is MGHRA and CDR2 is YSYEKL in the germline V gene. Here the CDR3 reads CASSPLMRILSEETQYF. The CDR3 bases are TGCGCCAGCAGCCCCCTTATGCGGATACTAAGTGAAGAGACCCAGTACTTC.

The chain couples TRBV2 to TRBJ1-4, with a tentative D call TRBD1 (6 bases). The CDR3 length is 14 residues. From germline, CDR1 is SNHLY and CDR2 FYNNEI. The V end lost 2 bases, the J end lost 7 bases, and 11 bases lay between the germline ends. CDR3 loop: CASSEQGQGEKLFF. The DNA of the CDR3 is TGTGCCAGCAGTGAACAGGGGCAGGGTGAAAAACTGTTTTTT. The variable domain in full, completed from reference TRBV2 and TRBJ1-4, reads EPEVTQTPSHQVTQMGQEVILRCVPISNHLYFYWYRQILGQKVEFLVSFYNNEISEKSEIFDDQFSVERPDGSNFTLKIRSTKLEDSAMYFCASSEQGQGEKLFFGSGTQLSVL.

V is TRBV5-4 and J is TRBJ2-6; 7 bases align to TRBD1. The germline CDR1 and CDR2 sequences are SGHNT and YYREEE (reference sequence). The J segment lost 1 base and the V segment lost 3 bases, leaving 7 bases of the junction unmatched. CDR3 size: 17 residues. CDR3 in DNA: TGTGCCAGCAGCTCCCGGACAGGCAGATCTGGGGCCAACGTCCTGACTTTC. This codes for CASSSRTGRSGANVLTF.

The chain uses TRBV5-4 and TRBJ2-3; D uncertain. This CDR3 is 12 amino acids long. Germline CDR1 reads SGHNT; CDR2 reads YYREEE (reference sequence). Trimming removed 3 bases at V and 4 bases at J, with 6 bases between. CDR3 coding DNA: TGTGCCAGCAGCTCGGGTTCAGATACGCAGTATTTT. The encoded protein is CASSSGSDTQYF.

The chain is built from TRBV2 and TRBJ2-6; D is undetermined. The CDR3 runs to 16 residues. V was shortened by 3 bases and J by 0 bases, with 9 bases between the two germline ends. Per germline, CDR1 SNHLY and CDR2 FYNNEI. Here the CDR3 DNA reads TGTGCCAGCAGTGACATCCTAAGCTCTGGGGCCAACGTCCTGACTTTC. Translated: CASSDILSSGANVLTF.

The V and J genes are TRBV28 and TRBJ1-5; maybe TRBD1 (5 bases). Germline assignment: CDR1 MDHEN and CDR2 SYDVKM. The CDR3 is made up of 12 amino acids. The V end was cut by 9 bases, the J end by 6 bases, with 12 bases between. CDR3 protein: CASKRQGQPQHF. The DNA for the CDR3 is TGTGCCAGTAAAAGGCAGGGTCAGCCCCAGCATTTT.

This rearrangement joins TRBV11-2 to TRBJ2-7, with TRBD2 matching 7 bases. Trimming cost V 5 bases and J 2 bases; bases outside gene matches: 12. CDR1 is SGHAT, CDR2 FQNNGV, per germline. The CDR3 runs 16 residues. Here the CDR3 DNA reads TGTGCCAGCAGCCCCTTTGGCCTAGCGGAGGCCTACGAGCAGTACTTC. This codes for CASSPFGLAEAYEQYF. Looking up the rest from reference TRBV11-2 and TRBJ2-7 gives the full variable domain: EAGVAQSPRYKIIEKRQSVAFWCNPISGHATLYWYQQILGQGPKLLIQFQNNGVVDDSQLPKDRFSAERLKGVDSTLKIQPAKLEDSAVYLCASSPFGLAEAYEQYFGPGTRLTVT.

The chain uses TRBV2 and TRBJ1-2; D is ambiguous. Trimming cost V 2 bases and J 4 bases, with 14 bases left between them. Germline V CDR1 and CDR2: SNHLY, FYNNEI. The CDR3 is 15 amino acids. CDR3 DNA sequence: TGTGCCAGCAGTGAATCCCCGAATCCAGGCTATGGCTACACCTTC. This sequence encodes CASSESPNPGYGYTF.

The V and J genes are TRBV28 and TRBJ1-6; maybe TRBD1 (5 bases). The germline V and J ends were trimmed by 6 bases and 10 bases, with 25 bases remaining between them. The CDR3 covers 17 residues. Germline-derived CDR1 and CDR2 are MDHEN and SYDVKM. In DNA, the CDR3 is TGTGCCAGCAGCCAGGTTAGGGGTCAGGGACTTAGGTCACCCCTCCACTTT. This sequence encodes CASSQVRGQGLRSPLHF.

The chain joins TRBV5-8 to TRBJ1-5, with D uncertain. The V end lost 4 bases, the J end lost 6 bases, and 23 bases lay between the germline ends. The CDR3 is 17 residues long. Germline loops: CDR1 SGHTS, CDR2 YDEGEE. The chain's CDR3 is CASSPGRVPTSFQPQHF. CDR3 DNA sequence: TGTGCCAGCAGCCCCGGCCGGGTTCCGACTTCATTTCAGCCCCAGCATTTT.

V and J are TRBV30 and TRBJ1-1; D is ambiguous. The length of the CDR3 is 16 residues. Germline CDR1 and CDR2: GTSNPN and SVGIG (reference sequence). V gave up 2 bases and J gave up 2 bases, with 18 bases separating them. The CDR3 here is CAWSLPVGVFNTEAFF. The CDR3, as DNA: TGTGCCTGGAGTCTTCCCGTAGGAGTGTTTAACACTGAAGCTTTCTTT.

The CDR3 here is CASLTGNNQPQHF. The CDR3 DNA reads as TGTGCCAGCCTAACAGGGAATAATCAGCCCCAGCATTTT. V gene TRBV6-5 combines with J gene TRBJ1-5, with D possibly TRBD1 on 6 matching bases. Germline CDR1 reads MNHEY; CDR2 reads SVGAGI. The CDR3 has 13 amino acids. V gave up 8 bases and J gave up 4 bases, with 12 bases separating them.

The chain joins TRBV9 to TRBJ2-1; 8 bases agree with TRBD2. This CDR3 is built from 13 residues. The junction had 3 bases not matched to a gene; V was cut back by 9 bases and J by 1 base. CDR1 is SGDLS and CDR2 is YYNGEE in the germline V gene. CDR3 DNA: TGTGCCACCGGCGGGGGGTCCTACAATGAGCAGTTCTTC. As protein: CATGGGSYNEQFF.

In this sample, this clone turned up once. The chain couples TRBV2 to TRBJ1-6; 7 bases align to TRBD1. The ends lost 5 bases at V and 9 bases at J; junction bases unmatched: 7. Germline V lookup: CDR1 SNHLY, CDR2 FYNNEI. CDR3 length equals 14 residues. CDR3 protein: CASSRTGITSPLHF. The CDR3 nucleotides are TGTGCCAGCAGTCGGACAGGTATAACTTCACCCCTCCACTTT. The full variable domain, rest sourced from reference TRBV2 and TRBJ1-6, is EPEVTQTPSHQVTQMGQEVILRCVPISNHLYFYWYRQILGQKVEFLVSFYNNEISEKSEIFDDQFSVERPDGSNFTLKIRSTKLEDSAMYFCASSRTGITSPLHFGNGTRLTVT.

The chain carries TRBV3-1 (or the pseudogene TRBV3-2) and TRBJ2-7; 12 bases map to TRBD2. CDR1 and CDR2 (germline): LGHDT, YNNKEL (reference sequence). The CDR3 contains 16 residues. V gave up 4 bases and J gave up 3 bases; unmatched junction bases: 7. DNA of the CDR3: TGTGCCAGCAGCCCGCGGGGGACTAGCGGGTACTACGAGCAGTACTTC. Translated, it gives CASSPRGTSGYYEQYF.

This clone was seen a single time. The chain carries TRBV14 and TRBJ1-1, with a possible D match to TRBD1 (5 bases). Trimming took 8 bases from V and 0 from J, leaving 7 bases between them. Germline V gives CDR1 SGHDN, CDR2 FVKESK. This CDR3 contains 12 residues. CDR3 DNA sequence: TGTGCCAGCGGCAGGGTGAACACTGAAGCTTTCTTT. Protein sequence: CASGRVNTEAFF.

The chain combines TRBV5-1 with TRBJ2-7, with D maybe TRBD2 (5 bases). This CDR3 comprises 14 residues. V was shortened by 0 bases and J by 7 bases, with 14 bases between the two germline ends. Per the germline V gene, CDR1 is SGHRS and CDR2 is YFSETQ. Here the CDR3 reads CASSLGLTNGEQYV. The CDR3 DNA reads as TGCGCCAGCAGCTTGGGACTAACTAACGGGGAGCAGTACGTC.

For this clone: An end of the junction does not agree with germline; a read error may underlie this. The chain carries TRBV10-3 and TRBJ2-3; TRBD2 aligns across 8 bases. This CDR3 is 18 amino acids long. The germline V gene encodes CDR1 ENHRY and CDR2 SYGVKD. CDR3 in DNA: TGTGCCATCAGTGAGTCGACGGGCCCACTAGCGGCCACAGATACACAGTATTTT. Translation gives CAISESTGPLAATDTQYF.

V gene TRBV10-1 combines with J gene TRBJ2-1; D might be TRBD1 (6 bases). This CDR3 region has 13 residues. Germline-derived CDR1 and CDR2 are WNHNN and SYGVQD (reference sequence). V gave up 7 bases and J gave up 9 bases, with 16 bases separating them. CDR3 DNA: TGCGCCAGCATGGGGGCTCCTTCGGGTGAGCAGTTCTTC. As protein: CASMGAPSGEQFF.

V is TRBV11-3 and J is TRBJ1-5, with D tentatively TRBD1 (5 bases). This CDR3 is built from 13 residues. V lost 9 bases, J lost 6 bases, and 15 bases lay in between. Germline loops: CDR1 SGHNT, CDR2 YENEEA. CDR3 residues: CASGGSSCQPQHF. CDR3 coding DNA: TGTGCCAGTGGGGGGTCCAGCTGTCAGCCCCAGCATTTT.

This rearrangement joins TRBV9 to TRBJ2-2, with TRBD1 identical over 7 bases. Germline CDR1 reads SGDLS; CDR2 reads YYNGEE. The CDR3 is 16 residues long. The junction had 7 bases not matched to a gene; V was cut back by 4 bases and J by 1 base. CDR3 amino acids: CASSPRTGGNTGELFF. The CDR3 bases are TGTGCCAGCAGCCCCCGGACAGGAGGGAACACCGGGGAGCTGTTTTTT.

V gene TRBV25-1 combines with J gene TRBJ2-5; 9 bases map to TRBD2. V trimming: 3 bases; J trimming: 4 bases; junction bases outside the gene matches: 3. The CDR3 sequence is 14 residues long. The germline V gene encodes CDR1 MGHDK and CDR2 SYGVNS. The CDR3 protein is CASSDGAGGETQYF. Written as DNA, the CDR3 is TGTGCCAGCAGTGACGGAGCGGGGGGAGAGACCCAGTACTTC. Together with reference TRBV25-1 and TRBJ2-5, the CDR3 gives the full variable domain: EADIYQTPRYLVIGTGKKITLECSQTMGHDKMYWYQQDPGMELHLIHYSYGVNSTEKGDLSSESTVSRIRTEHFPLTLESARPSHTSQYLCASSDGAGGETQYFGPGTRLLVL.

V usage is TRBV10-3 and J usage is TRBJ2-5, with 7 bases identical to TRBD1. V lost 3 bases, J lost 5 bases, and 3 bases stayed unmatched. CDR1 and CDR2 from the germline V gene are ENHRY and SYGVKD. The CDR3 covers 13 residues. The CDR3 coding sequence is TGTGCCATCAGTGAAACAGGGGCTGAGACCCAGTACTTC. Encoded protein: CAISETGAETQYF.

The chain links TRBV10-3 to TRBJ2-5; maybe TRBD2 (5 bases). The CDR3 spans 12 residues. Trimming cost V 6 bases and J 0 bases, with 5 bases left between them. Germline lookup yields CDR1 ENHRY and CDR2 SYGVKD. The CDR3 region is CAIRDYQETQYF. CDR3 nucleotides: TGTGCCATCAGGGACTACCAAGAGACCCAGTACTTC.

The chain has TRBV7-6 and TRBJ2-7, with 10 bases fitting TRBD2. CDR1 and CDR2 (germline): SGHVS, FNYEAQ. The CDR3 is 15 residues long. The trim removed 5 bases at V and 5 bases at J, leaving 9 bases unmatched. CDR3 residues: CASSPPGTSVHEQYF. CDR3 DNA: TGTGCCAGCAGCCCACCCGGGACTAGCGTCCACGAGCAGTACTTC.

The rearrangement links TRBV6-2 or TRBV6-3 to TRBJ2-7; TRBD2 is a possible D gene (7 bases). The germline V gene has CDR1 MNHEY and CDR2 SVGEGT. The CDR3 has 15 amino acids. Trimming cost V 6 bases and J 0 bases, with 15 bases left between them. CDR3 sequence reads: CASSLTGRVSYEQYF. In DNA, the CDR3 is TGTGCCAGCAGCTTAACAGGGAGGGTCTCCTACGAGCAGTACTTC.

By share, this clone counts as medium-sized. V and J are TRBV2 and TRBJ2-5, with D tentatively TRBD2 (7 bases). The CDR3 sequence is 15 residues long. V lost 7 bases, J lost 4 bases, and 19 bases lay in between. Germline V gene data show CDR1 as SNHLY and CDR2 as FYNNEI. The CDR3 bases are TGTGCCAGCACCCCCACCGGGGGGCGCGGAGAGACCCAGTACTTC. It yields the protein CASTPTGGRGETQYF. Filled out from reference TRBV2 and TRBJ2-5, the complete variable domain reads EPEVTQTPSHQVTQMGQEVILRCVPISNHLYFYWYRQILGQKVEFLVSFYNNEISEKSEIFDDQFSVERPDGSNFTLKIRSTKLEDSAMYFCASTPTGGRGETQYFGPGTRLLVL.

J is TRBJ2-5 and V is TRBV28; tentatively, D is TRBD1 (7 bases). The CDR3 contains 16 residues. V lost 7 bases, J lost 5 bases, and 23 bases lay in between. The germline gives CDR1 MDHEN, CDR2 SYDVKM. This CDR3 reads CASKGGAAGGPETQYF. The CDR3 coding sequence is TGTGCCAGCAAAGGAGGGGCGGCAGGGGGGCCGGAGACCCAGTACTTC.

The chain uses TRBV6-5 and TRBJ2-3; TRBD2 is a possible D gene (5 bases). The CDR3 has 13 residues. Per germline, CDR1 MNHEY and CDR2 SVGAGI. The CDR3 DNA follows: TGTGCTTTGGAGGAGAGAACAGCAGATACGCAGTATTTT. This codes for CALEERTADTQYF.